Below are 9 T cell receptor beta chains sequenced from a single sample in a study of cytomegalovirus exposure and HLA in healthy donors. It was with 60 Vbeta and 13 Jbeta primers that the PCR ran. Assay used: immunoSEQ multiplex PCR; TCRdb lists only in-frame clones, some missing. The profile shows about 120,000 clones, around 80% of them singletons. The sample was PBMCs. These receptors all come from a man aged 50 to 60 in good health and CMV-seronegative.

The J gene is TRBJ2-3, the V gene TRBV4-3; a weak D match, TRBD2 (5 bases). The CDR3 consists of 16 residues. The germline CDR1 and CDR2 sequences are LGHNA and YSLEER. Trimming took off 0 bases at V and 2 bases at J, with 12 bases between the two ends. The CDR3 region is CASSQEWWTFTDTQYF. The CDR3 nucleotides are TGCGCCAGCAGCCAAGAATGGTGGACTTTCACAGATACGCAGTATTTT.

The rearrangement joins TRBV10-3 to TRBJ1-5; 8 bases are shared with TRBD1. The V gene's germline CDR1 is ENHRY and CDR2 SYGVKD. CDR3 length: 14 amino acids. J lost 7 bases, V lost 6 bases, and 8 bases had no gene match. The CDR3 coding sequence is TGTGCCATCAGGGCCGACAGGGGTGAACAGCCCCAGCATTTT. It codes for CAIRADRGEQPQHF.

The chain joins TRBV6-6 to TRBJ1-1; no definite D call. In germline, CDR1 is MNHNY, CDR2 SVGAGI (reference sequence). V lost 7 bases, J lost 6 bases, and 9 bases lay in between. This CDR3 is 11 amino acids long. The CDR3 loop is CASTQYPEAFF. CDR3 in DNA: TGTGCCAGCACCCAGTACCCTGAAGCTTTCTTT.

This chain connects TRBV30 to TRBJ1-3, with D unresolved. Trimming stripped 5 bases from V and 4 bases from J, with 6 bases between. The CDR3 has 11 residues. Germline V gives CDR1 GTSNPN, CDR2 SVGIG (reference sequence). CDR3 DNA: TGTGCCTGGGATGGCGGAAACACCATATATTTT. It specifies CAWDGGNTIYF.

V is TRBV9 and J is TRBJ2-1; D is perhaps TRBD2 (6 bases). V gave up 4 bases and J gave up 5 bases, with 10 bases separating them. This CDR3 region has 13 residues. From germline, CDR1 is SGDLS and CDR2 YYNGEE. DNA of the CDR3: TGTGCCAGCAGCAGGAGGGCGGACAATGAGCAGTTCTTC. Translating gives CASSRRADNEQFF.

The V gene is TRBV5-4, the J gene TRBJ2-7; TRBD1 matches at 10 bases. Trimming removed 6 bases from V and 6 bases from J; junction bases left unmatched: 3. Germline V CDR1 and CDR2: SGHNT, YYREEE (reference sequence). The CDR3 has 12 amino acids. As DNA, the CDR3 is TGTGCCAGCAACTGGGACAGGGGCGAGCAGTACTTC. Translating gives CASNWDRGEQYF.

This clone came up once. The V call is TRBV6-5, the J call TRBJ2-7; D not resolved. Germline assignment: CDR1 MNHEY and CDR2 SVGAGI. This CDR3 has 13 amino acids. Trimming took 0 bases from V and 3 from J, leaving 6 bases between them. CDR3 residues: CASSYSSSYEQYF. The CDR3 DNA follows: TGTGCCAGCAGTTACTCGAGTAGCTACGAGCAGTACTTC.

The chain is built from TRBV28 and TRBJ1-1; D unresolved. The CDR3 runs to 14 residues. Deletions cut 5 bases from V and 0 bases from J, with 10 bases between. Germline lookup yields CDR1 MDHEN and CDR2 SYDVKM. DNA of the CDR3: TGTGCCAGCAGTGCTGGAGGCGTGAACACTGAAGCTTTCTTT. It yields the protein CASSAGGVNTEAFF.

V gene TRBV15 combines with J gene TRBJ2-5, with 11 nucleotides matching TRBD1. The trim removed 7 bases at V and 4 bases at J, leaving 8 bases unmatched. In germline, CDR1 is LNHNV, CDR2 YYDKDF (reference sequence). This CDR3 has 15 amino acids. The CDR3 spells CATKRDRGKGETQYF. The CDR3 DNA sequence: TGTGCCACCAAACGGGACAGGGGGAAAGGAGAGACCCAGTACTTC.